The 28 T cell receptor beta chains below were found in one sample sequenced in a study of beta chain features in type 1 diabetes. Study results and caveats: In every one of the four CD4+ subsets, TCRB CDR3s were moderately but significantly shorter in Type 1 diabetes patients.

Investigators reverse transcribed all isolated RNA, so they sequenced expressed TCRB transcripts. The repertoire was sequenced with immunoSEQ multiplex PCR; TCRdb's copy has only in-frame clones and lacks some. The sample lists 300,000 or so clones, around an eighth occurring once. Their antigens remain unidentified. The source material was naive CD4+ T cells from blood. Receptors were obtained from a man aged 25 to 45 with type 1 diabetes.

V gene TRBV9 combines with J gene TRBJ2-3; D remains ambiguous. V lost 0 bases to trimming and J lost 2 bases, with 4 bases between them. This CDR3 is 13 amino acids long. Germline lookup yields CDR1 SGDLS and CDR2 YYNGEE. The CDR3 loop reads CASSVANTDTQYF. The CDR3 bases are TGTGCCAGCAGCGTAGCCAACACAGATACGCAGTATTTT. Full variable domain (remainder filled in from reference TRBV9 and TRBJ2-3): DSGVTQTPKHLITATGQRVTLRCSPRSGDLSVYWYQQSLDQGLQFLIQYYNGEERAKGNILERFSAQQFPDLHSELNLSSLELGDSALYFCASSVANTDTQYFGPGTRLTVL.

J is TRBJ2-7 and V is TRBV28, with a weak D call TRBD2 (5 bases). Trimming cost V 8 bases and J 4 bases, with 18 bases left between them. The CDR3 is 14 amino acids. In germline, CDR1 is MDHEN, CDR2 SYDVKM. CDR3 residues: CASQRPGNGYEQYF. In nucleotides, the CDR3 is TGTGCCAGCCAACGTCCCGGGAATGGTTACGAGCAGTACTTC. Combining the CDR3 with reference TRBV28 and TRBJ2-7 gives the whole variable domain DVKVTQSSRYLVKRTGEKVFLECVQDMDHENMFWYRQDPGLGLRLIYFSYDVKMKEKGDIPEGYSVSREKKERFSLILESASTNQTSMYLCASQRPGNGYEQYFGPGTRLTVT.

This rearrangement joins TRBV18 to TRBJ1-5; 7 nucleotides match TRBD1. In germline, CDR1 is KGHSH, CDR2 LQKENI. Germline trimming cut 0 bases from V and 5 bases from J; bases unmatched to any gene: 7. The CDR3 runs 16 residues. The CDR3 here is CASSPPGQYTHQPQHF. Here the CDR3 DNA reads TGTGCCAGCTCACCACCGGGACAGTACACTCATCAGCCCCAGCATTTT.

This chain links TRBV15 with TRBJ2-2; D is unclear. Looked up from germline, CDR1 is LNHNV and CDR2 is YYDKDF (reference sequence). Trimming pared 9 bases from V and 1 base from J, leaving 3 bases between. This CDR3 comprises 11 residues. The chain's CDR3 is CATRNTGELFF. The CDR3 DNA reads TGTGCCACGAGGAACACCGGGGAGCTGTTTTTT.

This clone has just a few counts. As DNA, the CDR3 is TGTGCCTGGAGTGGAGGCACAGATACGCAGTATTTT. Its translation: CAWSGGTDTQYF. The chain is built from TRBV30 and TRBJ2-3; no clear D gene. This CDR3 comprises 12 residues. V was pared by 1 base and J by 1 base, with 3 bases between. Germline V gene lookup returns CDR1 GTSNPN and CDR2 SVGIG (reference sequence).

A word on this clone: Within the sample, other DNA sequences also encode this same CDR3. The chain couples TRBV18 to TRBJ2-5; 7 bases line up with TRBD1. Germline V lookup: CDR1 KGHSH, CDR2 LQKENI. The V segment lost 3 bases and the J segment 5 bases; nucleotides outside the gene matches: 3. The CDR3 has 13 amino acids. The CDR3 reads CASSPSGQETQYF. The CDR3 nucleotides are TGTGCCAGCTCACCCTCGGGACAGGAGACCCAGTACTTC. The entire variable domain, with the rest obtained from reference TRBV18 and TRBJ2-5, is as follows: NAGVMQNPRHLVRRRGQEARLRCSPMKGHSHVYWYRQLPEEGLKFMVYLQKENIIDESGMPKERFSAEFPKEGPSILRIQQVVRGDSAAYFCASSPSGQETQYFGPGTRLLVL.

The rearrangement joins TRBV9 to TRBJ2-5; 9 bases map to TRBD2. The CDR3 sequence is 13 residues long. The V gene's germline CDR1 is SGDLS and CDR2 YYNGEE. V gave up 4 bases and J gave up 5 bases; unmatched junction bases: 3. CDR3 nucleotides: TGTGCCAGCAGCTCCGGACTAGCGGAGACCCAGTACTTC. It translates to CASSSGLAETQYF. The complete variable domain, with remaining parts taken from reference TRBV9 and TRBJ2-5, reads DSGVTQTPKHLITATGQRVTLRCSPRSGDLSVYWYQQSLDQGLQFLIQYYNGEERAKGNILERFSAQQFPDLHSELNLSSLELGDSALYFCASSSGLAETQYFGPGTRLLVL.

J is TRBJ2-5 and V is TRBV5-6, with 15 nucleotides matching TRBD2. The CDR3 has 17 amino acids. J was trimmed by 5 bases and V by 1 base; bases with no gene match: 6. The germline V gene encodes CDR1 SGHDT and CDR2 YYEEEE. The CDR3 here is CASSLRTSGRASETQYF. As DNA, the CDR3 is TGTGCCAGCAGCTTGAGGACTAGCGGGAGGGCCTCGGAGACCCAGTACTTC.

This clone was picked up a small number of times. The CDR3 here is CASSWTGLPEAFF. CDR3 sequence (DNA): TGCGCCAGCAGCTGGACAGGCCTGCCTGAAGCTTTCTTT. The V call is TRBV5-1, the J call TRBJ1-1; 7 nucleotides match TRBD1. Germline V gene lookup returns CDR1 SGHRS and CDR2 YFSETQ. The CDR3 has 13 amino acids. V dropped 3 bases and J dropped 6; count of bases not matched to a gene: 5.

This clone was seen more than once but under ten times. This chain uses TRBV7-2 with TRBJ2-7, with D possibly matching TRBD2 (5 bases). The CDR3 contains 12 residues. Germline V gene sequence: CDR1 SGHTA, CDR2 FQGNSA. V was clipped by 5 bases and J by 4 bases, with 9 bases between them. This chain's CDR3 is CASSRSGYEQYF. CDR3 DNA: TGTGCCAGCAGCCGGAGCGGATACGAGCAGTACTTC.

This clone was observed a few times. The chain combines TRBV30 with TRBJ2-5; D remains unclear. This CDR3 is built from 13 residues. Germline CDR1 GTSNPN, CDR2 SVGIG (reference sequence). V lost 0 bases and J 13 bases, leaving 18 bases between the germline ends. The CDR3, as DNA: TGTGCCTGGAGTGTACTCATTGCCAAATCACTGTACTTC. This gives the protein CAWSVLIAKSLYF. The full variable domain, with the rest looked up from reference TRBV30 and TRBJ2-5, is SQTIHQWPATLVQPVGSPLSLECTVEGTSNPNLYWYRQAAGRGLQLLFYSVGIGQISSEVPQNLSASRPQDRQFILSSKKLLLSDSGFYLCAWSVLIAKSLYFGPGTRLLVL.

This clone has just a few counts. The genes are TRBV7-2 and TRBJ2-7; D possibly corresponds to TRBD1 (6 bases). Germline CDR1 reads SGHTA; CDR2 reads FQGNSA. The V gene lost 5 bases and the J gene lost 0 bases, with 11 bases spanning the gap. The CDR3 runs to 14 residues. The CDR3 region is CASSQQGNSYEQYF. In nucleotides, the CDR3 is TGTGCCAGCAGCCAACAGGGTAACTCCTACGAGCAGTACTTC. The variable domain in full, completed from reference TRBV7-2 and TRBJ2-7, reads GAGVSQSPSNKVTEKGKDVELRCDPISGHTALYWYRQSLGQGLEFLIYFQGNSAPDKSGLPSDRFSAERTGGSVSTLTIQRTQQEDSAVYLCASSQQGNSYEQYFGPGTRLTVT.

This chain connects TRBV19 to TRBJ2-1; D gene uncertain. From germline, CDR1 is LNHDA and CDR2 SQIVND (reference sequence). V gave up 4 bases and J gave up 15 bases, with 16 bases separating them. This CDR3 region has 12 residues. The CDR3 DNA reads TGTGCCAGTAGTACCCCCGAGAACGAGTGGTTCTTC. As protein: CASSTPENEWFF.

V gene TRBV29-1 combines with J gene TRBJ2-3, with a tentative D call TRBD2 (6 bases). The CDR3 is 15 residues long. Germline CDR1 SQVTM, CDR2 ANQGSEA. V lost 3 bases to trimming and J lost 0 bases, with 13 bases between them. Here the CDR3 DNA reads TGCAGCGTTGAGGTCGGCGGGGTGAGCACAGATACGCAGTATTTT. This translates into CSVEVGGVSTDTQYF.

The J gene is TRBJ2-5, the V gene TRBV28, with 9 bases aligning to TRBD1. The V segment lost 7 bases and the J segment 5 bases; nucleotides outside the gene matches: 14. There are 16 residues in the CDR3. Germline-derived CDR1 and CDR2 are MDHEN and SYDVKM. The CDR3 sequence: CASTLPGQGDAETQYF. CDR3 nucleotides: TGTGCCAGCACCCTTCCGGGACAGGGAGACGCCGAGACCCAGTACTTC.

The V call is TRBV2, the J call TRBJ2-2, with D possibly TRBD1 on 6 matching bases. The CDR3 runs to 16 residues. In germline, CDR1 is SNHLY, CDR2 FYNNEI. V was trimmed by 0 bases and J by 0 bases, leaving 8 bases between them. In DNA, the CDR3 is TGTGCCAGCAGTGAAGCCGGGACACCGAACACCGGGGAGCTGTTTTTT. As protein: CASSEAGTPNTGELFF.

This clone was counted between two and nine times. The V gene is TRBV7-3, the J gene TRBJ2-2, with D possibly TRBD1 on 5 matching bases. This CDR3 is 14 amino acids long. V lost 3 bases to trimming and J lost 4 bases, with 9 bases between them. Germline V lookup: CDR1 SGHTA, CDR2 FQGTGA. CDR3 in amino acids: CASSFGRATGELFF. The CDR3 nucleotides read TGTGCCAGCAGCTTCGGCAGGGCCACCGGGGAGCTGTTTTTT.

The V call is TRBV2, the J call TRBJ2-1, with 11 positions matching TRBD2. The ends lost 8 bases at V and 4 bases at J; junction bases unmatched: 1. This CDR3 has 13 residues. The germline CDR1 and CDR2 sequences are SNHLY and FYNNEI. This CDR3 reads CASGTSGYNEQFF. CDR3 DNA sequence: TGTGCCAGCGGGACTAGCGGATACAATGAGCAGTTCTTC.

The gene calls are TRBV19 and TRBJ1-1; 8 nucleotides line up with TRBD1. CDR1 and CDR2 (germline): LNHDA, SQIVND (reference sequence). CDR3 length: 13 amino acids. The V segment lost 7 bases and the J segment 3 bases; nucleotides outside the gene matches: 4. CDR3 sequence reads: CASKTGVHTEAFF. DNA of the CDR3: TGTGCCAGTAAGACAGGGGTCCACACTGAAGCTTTCTTT.

The gene calls are TRBV29-1 and TRBJ1-1, with 11 bases matching TRBD1. There are 15 residues in the CDR3. Germline-derived CDR1 and CDR2 are SQVTM and ANQGSEA. Unmatched junction bases numbered 5, after V lost 2 bases and J lost 3 bases. CDR3 amino acids: CSVESPGQGDTEAFF. The CDR3 nucleotides are TGCAGCGTTGAATCCCCGGGACAGGGGGACACTGAAGCTTTCTTT. The variable domain in full, with the rest retrieved from reference TRBV29-1 and TRBJ1-1, is SAVISQKPSRDICQRGTSLTIQCQVDSQVTMMFWYRQQPGQSLTLIATANQGSEATYESGFVIDKFPISRPNLTFSTLTVSNMSPEDSSIYLCSVESPGQGDTEAFFGQGTRLTVV.

The V and J genes are TRBV27 and TRBJ1-5, with no clear D. CDR3 length equals 14 residues. Trimming removed 2 bases at V and 0 bases at J, with 5 bases between. Germline CDR1 and CDR2: MNHEY and SMNVEV (reference sequence). CDR3: CASSLEASNQPQHF. The CDR3 nucleotides are TGTGCCAGCAGTTTAGAAGCTAGCAATCAGCCCCAGCATTTT.

This clone was seen a few times. The V call is TRBV28, the J call TRBJ2-1; no definite D call. V was cut by 5 bases and J by 0 bases, with 5 bases left in between. In germline, CDR1 is MDHEN, CDR2 SYDVKM. The CDR3 contains 13 residues. The CDR3 reads CASSTSSYNEQFF. CDR3 nucleotides: TGTGCCAGCAGTACAAGCTCCTACAATGAGCAGTTCTTC.

This clone was detected a few times. The CDR3 is CASSLGPEALYYEQYF. The CDR3 DNA is TGTGCCAGCAGCTTAGGGCCCGAGGCGCTCTACTACGAGCAGTACTTC. The J gene is TRBJ2-7, the V gene TRBV7-6; D is unresolved. The germline V gene encodes CDR1 SGHVS and CDR2 FNYEAQ. This CDR3 is built from 16 residues. The ends were cut back, 1 base at V and 3 bases at J, with 16 bases in the middle.

The rearrangement joins TRBV7-2 to TRBJ2-3; 8 bases map to TRBD1. The CDR3 has 16 residues. J was trimmed by 3 bases and V by 2 bases; bases with no gene match: 7. Germline V gene data show CDR1 as SGHTA and CDR2 as FQGNSA. The CDR3 reads CASSLNTGGGTDTQYF. Written as DNA, the CDR3 is TGTGCCAGCAGCTTAAACACAGGGGGTGGAACAGATACGCAGTATTTT. Complete variable domain (other parts from reference TRBV7-2 and TRBJ2-3): GAGVSQSPSNKVTEKGKDVELRCDPISGHTALYWYRQSLGQGLEFLIYFQGNSAPDKSGLPSDRFSAERTGGSVSTLTIQRTQQEDSAVYLCASSLNTGGGTDTQYFGPGTRLTVL.

The chain recombines TRBV4-1 with TRBJ1-2, with D perhaps TRBD1 (6 bases). The CDR3 has 14 residues. With 4 bases removed from V and 4 bases from J, the gap between germline ends came to 13 bases. The germline CDR1 and CDR2 sequences are MGHRA and YSYEKL. The CDR3 coding sequence is TGCGCCAGCAGCCCAGGGGCCGGGATCTATGGCTACACCTTC. Its protein is CASSPGAGIYGYTF.

V gene TRBV20-1 combines with J gene TRBJ2-7, with TRBD2 as a possible D gene (5 bases). The V gene's germline CDR1 is DFQATT and CDR2 SNEGSKA (reference sequence). V shed 6 bases and J shed 2 bases, with 8 bases lying between them. CDR3 size: 11 residues. CDR3 sequence: CSAGLTYEQYF. CDR3 DNA sequence: TGCAGTGCCGGACTGACCTACGAGCAGTACTTC.

The chain is built from TRBV30 and TRBJ1-5; D gene ambiguous. The V and J ends lost 3 bases and 6 bases respectively, with 15 bases between them. This CDR3 has 14 residues. Germline CDR1 and CDR2: GTSNPN and SVGIG (reference sequence). This chain's CDR3 is CAWSDTLRIQPQHF. CDR3 in DNA: TGTGCCTGGAGCGACACCCTAAGGATTCAGCCCCAGCATTTT.

This clone was seen a few times. The chain uses TRBV18 and TRBJ2-3; TRBD1 agrees at 12 bases. The J segment lost 5 bases and the V segment lost 3 bases, leaving 3 bases of the junction unmatched. Germline V gene sequence: CDR1 KGHSH, CDR2 LQKENI. This CDR3 has 15 residues. CDR3: CASSPRDRGQDTQYF. For the CDR3, the DNA is TGTGCCAGCTCACCCCGGGACAGGGGGCAAGATACGCAGTATTTT.